The 5 T cell receptor beta chains below were found in one sample sequenced in a study of identical twins. MiXCR was run by TCRdb on the 5' RACE reads, yielding one entry per CDR3 protein. The sample consists of about 290,000 distinct CDR3 sequences, nearly 9.5% of them appearing once. Separately, the same data were catalogued under a study of yellow fever vaccine responses in identical twins.

The specimen was CD8+ T cells sorted from blood. The receptor set was obtained from a woman aged 18-29 years in good health.

Ten or more counts support this clonotype. The chain combines TRBV15 with TRBJ2-7, with unresolved D. The CDR3 has 16 residues. The V end lost 1 base, the J end lost 0 bases, and 13 bases lay between the germline ends. Germline V gives CDR1 LNHNV, CDR2 YYDKDF (reference sequence). The DNA of the CDR3 is TGTGCCACCAGCAGAGCTGACGGATACCCCTCCTACGAGCAGTACTTC. It encodes CATSRADGYPSYEQYF.

The CDR3 DNA reads as TGTGCCAGCAGTTTATACCCGGGGGCAGGGGGCAACAACAATGAGCAGTTCTTC. It codes for CASSLYPGAGGNNNEQFF. The chain combines TRBV28 with TRBJ2-1, with TRBD1 matching 8 bases. The CDR3 is made up of 18 amino acids. Germline V gives CDR1 MDHEN, CDR2 SYDVKM. The V segment lost 1 base and the J segment 5 bases; nucleotides outside the gene matches: 13.

The J gene is TRBJ2-7, the V gene TRBV29-1; perhaps TRBD2 as D (6 bases). Germline values: CDR1 SQVTM, CDR2 ANQGSEA. This CDR3 has 14 residues. The ends were cut back, 4 bases at V and 2 bases at J, with 15 bases in the middle. CDR3 coding DNA: TGCAGCGTTGCAGGCGTGCTAGCGACCTACGAGCAGTACTTC. Protein product: CSVAGVLATYEQYF.

The sample holds many counts of this clonotype. The chain uses TRBV27 and TRBJ2-5; D is ambiguous. V lost 4 bases and J 7 bases, leaving 7 bases between the germline ends. The CDR3 covers 11 residues. Germline lookup yields CDR1 MNHEY and CDR2 SMNVEV (reference sequence). The CDR3 sequence is CASSSERTQYF. In DNA, the CDR3 is TGTGCCAGCAGTTCTGAAAGGACCCAGTACTTC.

This clonotype has a count of ten or more. The chain combines TRBV28 with TRBJ1-1; possible D gene TRBD1, 6 bases. Germline assignment: CDR1 MDHEN and CDR2 SYDVKM. Trimming removed 3 bases from V and 4 bases from J, with 12 bases in between. The CDR3 runs 14 residues. The CDR3 nucleotides are TGTGCCAGCAGTTTTCGGGGGGCGGGCACTGAAGCTTTCTTT. Its translation: CASSFRGAGTEAFF.